The rows below give T cell receptor beta chains drawn from one sample of a study of T-cell memory formation after mild COVID-19. A single record per CDR3 protein comes from TCRdb applying MiXCR to the 5' RACE reads. In the table there are 14,000 to 15,000 distinct CDR3 sequences, around 21% of which are singletons. The sample was PBMCs or a T cell subset sorted from them (not recorded which). These receptors came from a man between 18 and 29 years old who had mild COVID-19 (a few samples of this study predate the infection). Cell type and time point are not known. Both conserved end residues are part of each CDR3. Each record gives: J gene, V gene, clone size, D gene, CDR3 protein, CDR3 DNA. D genes are given only for firm matches. A row's size may be missing; if present it is once, few, many or a size class.

>TRBJ2-7|TRBV5-1|many|TRBD2
CASSLDIFEVIAGGSYEQYF
TGCGCCAGCAGCTTGGATATTTTTGAGGTCATAGCGGGGGGTTCCTACGAGCAGTACTTC
>TRBJ2-5|TRBV20-1|few|TRBD2
CSARDPRTSGATSRTQYF
TGCAGTGCTAGAGATCCGAGGACTAGCGGGGCCACCTCGAGGACCCAGTACTTC
>TRBJ1-6|TRBV10-3|many|NA
CAISARPGQGNSPLHF
TGTGCCATCAGTGCTCGTCCGGGGCAGGGCAATTCACCCCTCCACTTT
>TRBJ2-2|TRBV5-8|NA|NA
CASSDKPGELFF
TGTGCCAGCAGCGATAAGCCCGGGGAGCTGTTTTTT
>TRBJ1-2|TRBV20-1|few|NA
CSASRLGKYGYTF
TGCAGTGCTAGTCGCCTTGGGAAGTATGGCTACACCTTC
>TRBJ1-2|TRBV20-1|few|NA
CSARLSGVDGYTF
TGCAGTGCGCGCCTTTCAGGGGTCGATGGCTACACCTTC
>TRBJ2-7|TRBV5-1|NA|NA
CASSLGPREQYF
TGCGCCAGCAGCTTGGGTCCGCGCGAGCAGTACTTC
>TRBJ2-1|TRBV5-1|once|NA
CASSESRMGGPPTNEQFF
TGCGCCAGCAGCGAATCCAGGATGGGGGGGCCCCCCACCAATGAGCAGTTCTTC
>TRBJ2-5|TRBV7-2|NA|NA
CASSLVGSATETQYF
TGTGCCAGCAGCTTAGTCGGCAGTGCGACGGAGACCCAGTACTTC
>TRBJ2-2|TRBV7-6|few|TRBD1
CASSFWGTGREYTGELFF
TGTGCCAGCAGCTTTTGGGGGACAGGGAGAGAGTACACCGGGGAGCTGTTTTTT
>TRBJ2-1|TRBV19|many|NA
CASSITARYNEQFF
TGTGCCAGTAGTATAACGGCGCGTTACAATGAGCAGTTCTTC
>TRBJ2-7|TRBV5-1|NA|NA
CASSLTGTTYEQYF
TGCGCCAGCAGCTTAACAGGGACTACCTACGAGCAGTACTTC
>TRBJ1-2|TRBV6-1|NA|TRBD1
CASSERGRGYGYTF
TGTGCCAGCAGTGAAAGGGGGCGAGGCTATGGCTACACCTTC
>TRBJ2-4|TRBV12-3/TRBV12-4|NA|TRBD1
CASSSWQGARQNIQYF
TGTGCCAGCAGTTCCTGGCAGGGGGCGCGGCAAAACATTCAGTACTTC
>TRBJ2-7|TRBV7-2|many|NA
CASSLIPEAYEQYF
TGTGCCAGCAGCTTAATCCCAGAGGCCTACGAGCAGTACTTC
>TRBJ2-1|TRBV4-1|many|NA
CASSQDRLVDSTSYNEQFF
TGCGCCAGCAGCCAAGATCGATTGGTGGACAGCACCTCCTACAATGAGCAGTTCTTC
>TRBJ2-1|TRBV5-1|many|NA
CASSPRGPPYNEQFF
TGCGCCAGCAGCCCGCGGGGGCCTCCCTACAATGAGCAGTTCTTC
>TRBJ1-6|TRBV20-1|NA|NA
CSARKRESSYNSPLHF
TGCAGTGCTAGAAAGAGGGAAAGCTCCTATAATTCACCCCTCCACTTT
>TRBJ2-3|TRBV5-1|NA|TRBD2
CASSQLAGGTDTQYF
TGCGCCAGCAGCCAACTAGCGGGGGGCACAGATACGCAGTATTTT
>TRBJ2-1|TRBV2|many|TRBD1
CASSDRGLSYNEQFF
TGTGCCAGCAGTGACAGGGGGTTGTCCTACAATGAGCAGTTCTTC
>TRBJ1-1|TRBV6-5|NA|NA
CASSYVSAANTEAFF
TGTGCCAGCAGTTACGTATCGGCGGCCAACACTGAAGCTTTCTTT
>TRBJ1-5|TRBV19|many|NA
CASRPLSPGPQHF
TGTGCCAGTCGGCCCCTGAGCCCGGGGCCCCAGCATTTT
>TRBJ1-2|TRBV5-4|once|TRBD1
CASSDIGWTGHGYTF
TGTGCCAGCAGCGATATTGGTTGGACAGGGCATGGCTACACCTTC
>TRBJ2-1|TRBV7-3|NA|NA
CASSSSGGGEQFF
TGTGCCAGCAGCTCTAGCGGAGGGGGTGAGCAGTTCTTC
>TRBJ2-5|TRBV5-1|many|TRBD1
CASSSPEGGMETQYF
TGCGCCAGCAGCTCCCCGGAAGGGGGCATGGAGACCCAGTACTTC
>TRBJ2-6|TRBV5-1|NA|TRBD1
CASSLRTRDRVTGANVLTF
TGCGCCAGCAGCTTGCGAACCCGGGACAGGGTAACTGGGGCCAACGTCCTGACTTTC
>TRBJ2-1|TRBV18|many|NA
CASSPSGDWAYNEQFF
TGTGCCAGCTCACCGAGCGGTGATTGGGCCTACAATGAGCAGTTCTTC
>TRBJ2-2|TRBV7-9|many|NA
CASRPGQPGELFF
TGTGCCAGCAGACCCGGACAGCCCGGGGAGCTGTTTTTT
>TRBJ1-2|TRBV20-1|NA|TRBD1
CSARSSRGRVYGYTF
TGCAGTGCTCGTTCCAGCAGGGGGCGCGTCTATGGCTACACCTTC
>TRBJ2-7|TRBV4-3|few|NA
CASSQVAGSYEQYF
TGCGCCAGCAGCCAGGTTGCCGGCTCCTACGAGCAGTACTTC
>TRBJ2-3|TRBV3-1|many|TRBD2
CASSHSRGGALTDTQYF
TGTGCCAGCAGCCACTCCCGCGGGGGGGCTCTCACAGATACGCAGTATTTT
>TRBJ2-7|TRBV5-4|once|NA
CASSLGRDSYEQYF
TGTGCCAGCAGCTTGGGGCGGGACTCCTACGAGCAGTACTTC